The entry below describes one T cell receptor (beta chain). Its specificity is unknown. Clones were read by immunoSEQ multiplex PCR, and TCRdb kept only the in-frame ones, dropping some. The table has roughly 150,000 clones, approximately 90% seen once; the top ten hold approximately 12%. The data originate from a study of radiation and T cells in renal cell carcinoma. The study, taken as a whole, reports: In blood, top tumor clones expanded by 2 weeks, shrinking by 4.

Time point meaning: blood 2 weeks post-SBRT. Treatment here: 15 Gy SBRT to primary tumor, nephrectomy 4 weeks later. This TCR derives from a woman in her fifties or sixties with renal cell carcinoma. Sequenced material: blood, taken from a patient whose treatment included radiotherapy and nephrectomy.

The CDR3 reads CASIKATNTEAFF. The CDR3, as DNA: TGTGCCAGCATAAAAGCGACTAACACTGAAGCTTTCTTT. The chain has TRBV6-5 and TRBJ1-1; D gene ambiguous. Deletions cut 7 bases from V and 2 bases from J, with 11 bases between. The CDR3 spans 13 residues. Looked up from germline, CDR1 is MNHEY and CDR2 is SVGAGI.